Below are 32 T cell receptor beta chains sequenced from a single sample in a study of cytomegalovirus exposure and HLA in healthy donors. Researchers ran the PCR with 60 Vbeta and 13 Jbeta primers. Sequencing was performed with immunoSEQ multiplex PCR; in TCRdb, only in-frame clones are kept and a portion is missing. The sample has roughly 67,000 clones, roughly 76% seen once; the top ten hold roughly 7.7%. The specimen sequenced was PBMCs. The receptors shown here come from a man aged 60 to 75 in good health and CMV-seropositive.

About this clone itself: This sample includes further DNA sequences coding for the same CDR3. This rearrangement joins TRBV7-9 to TRBJ1-4; D remains unclear. Germline values: CDR1 SEHNR, CDR2 FQNEAQ (reference sequence). The CDR3 length is 14 residues. The V and J ends lost 5 bases and 8 bases respectively, with 15 bases between them. CDR3 sequence reads: CASSRSGADEKLFF. The CDR3 bases are TGTGCCAGCAGCCGGTCTGGAGCGGACGAAAAACTGTTTTTT.

This chain links TRBV6-6 with TRBJ1-2; D might be TRBD1 (5 bases). V lost 0 bases, J lost 0 bases, and 8 bases lay in between. The CDR3 totals 15 residues. From germline, CDR1 is MNHNY and CDR2 SVGAGI (reference sequence). The CDR3 sequence is CASSYSAGTNYGYTF. CDR3 DNA sequence: TGTGCCAGCAGTTACTCTGCAGGGACTAACTATGGCTACACCTTC.

This clone has just a few counts. The genes are TRBV6-6 and TRBJ1-1; the match to TRBD1 covers 8 bases. V was pared by 7 bases and J by 1 base, with 8 bases of the junction left unmatched. The CDR3 has 15 residues. Germline-derived CDR1 and CDR2 are MNHNY and SVGAGI (reference sequence). The DNA for the CDR3 is TGTGCCAGCAACTCACAGGGGGTATGGAACACTGAAGCTTTCTTT. Its translation is CASNSQGVWNTEAFF.

The CDR3 nucleotides read TGTGCCAGCAGTTACGACGGGAGAGATACGCAGTATTTT. This translates into CASSYDGRDTQYF. This chain connects TRBV6-5 to TRBJ2-3; tentative D call: TRBD2 (6 bases). Trimming pared 2 bases from V and 5 bases from J, leaving 8 bases between. The CDR3 length is 13 residues. CDR1 is MNHEY and CDR2 is SVGAGI in the germline V gene.

The rearrangement links TRBV7-9 to TRBJ2-7, with TRBD1 matching over 8 bases. Germline loops: CDR1 SEHNR, CDR2 FQNEAQ (reference sequence). With V trimmed by 5 bases and J by 5 bases, 8 bases remained unmatched. CDR3 length: 14 residues. The CDR3 nucleotides read TGTGCCAGCAGCCTCAGGGCAGGGGGCAACGAGCAGTACTTC. As protein: CASSLRAGGNEQYF. Full variable domain (outside the CDR3, taken from reference TRBV7-9 and TRBJ2-7): DTGVSQNPRHKITKRGQNVTFRCDPISEHNRLYWYRQTLGQGPEFLTYFQNEAQLEKSRLLSDRFSAERPKGSFSTLEIQRTEQGDSAMYLCASSLRAGGNEQYFGPGTRLTVT.

The chain recombines TRBV1 with TRBJ2-1; TRBD2, as called in the table, went unchecked against the DNA. TRBV1 is assigned pseudogene status. The CDR3 runs to 18 residues. CDR3 region: CTSSQDLPPLGGDNEQFF. Written as DNA, the CDR3 is TGCACCAGCAGCCAAGATCTTCCCCCCTTGGGGGGGGACAATGAGCAGTTCTTC.

The V gene is TRBV5-1, the J gene TRBJ1-1; 7 bases align to TRBD1. The CDR3 covers 16 residues. The germline gives CDR1 SGHRS, CDR2 YFSETQ. V trimming: 3 bases; J trimming: 1 base; junction bases outside the gene matches: 9. The CDR3 protein is CASSSQTGFENTEAFF. CDR3 in DNA: TGCGCCAGCAGCTCCCAGACAGGGTTTGAGAACACTGAAGCTTTCTTT.

The chain couples TRBV7-8 to TRBJ1-1; TRBD1 aligns across 7 bases. The CDR3 has 15 residues. Trimming removed 4 bases from V and 2 bases from J; junction bases left unmatched: 7. Germline V gene sequence: CDR1 SGHVS, CDR2 FQNEAQ. The CDR3 loop is CASSYGTETNTEAFF. The CDR3 region has the DNA TGTGCCAGCAGCTACGGGACAGAGACAAACACTGAAGCTTTCTTT.

V and J are TRBV4-1 and TRBJ1-1; TRBD1 might be the D (5 bases). CDR3 length equals 15 residues. Trimming took off 4 bases at V and 4 bases at J, with 16 bases between the two ends. The germline gives CDR1 MGHRA, CDR2 YSYEKL. In nucleotides, the CDR3 is TGCGCCAGCAGCCCCCACCCCGGGGGGGGCACTGAAGCTTTCTTT. This gives the protein CASSPHPGGGTEAFF.

The chain recombines TRBV6-5 with TRBJ1-1, with 7 positions matching TRBD1. Germline CDR1 reads MNHEY; CDR2 reads SVGAGI. The CDR3 totals 13 residues. The ends lost 5 bases at V and 4 bases at J; junction bases unmatched: 4. CDR3 sequence: CASSTGDGTEAFF. The CDR3 bases are TGTGCCAGCAGTACAGGGGACGGCACTGAAGCTTTCTTT.

CDR3 protein: CASSLKTGPYEQYF. The CDR3 nucleotides are TGTGCCAGCAGTCTAAAGACAGGGCCTTACGAGCAGTACTTC. The chain is built from TRBV27 and TRBJ2-7; 7 bases align to TRBD1. The CDR3 totals 14 residues. Germline lookup yields CDR1 MNHEY and CDR2 SMNVEV (reference sequence). The V segment lost 5 bases and the J segment 4 bases; nucleotides outside the gene matches: 8.

V gene TRBV4-1 combines with J gene TRBJ2-7; D gene ambiguous. Germline assignment: CDR1 MGHRA and CDR2 YSYEKL. There are 14 residues in the CDR3. V was clipped by 0 bases and J by 4 bases, with 10 bases between them. The CDR3, as DNA: TGCGCCAGCAGCCAAGAAGCCCAGACTTACGAGCAGTACTTC. Protein sequence: CASSQEAQTYEQYF.

The chain employs TRBV5-1 and TRBJ2-7; D unclear. V lost 0 bases to trimming and J lost 3 bases, with 7 bases between them. The CDR3 loop spans 13 amino acids. Germline lookup yields CDR1 SGHRS and CDR2 YFSETQ. CDR3 nucleotide sequence: TGCGCCAGCAGCTTGGCCCTAGACTACGAGCAGTACTTC. Protein product: CASSLALDYEQYF.

The chain employs TRBV5-4 and TRBJ1-5; 9 nucleotides align to TRBD1. The J segment lost 2 bases and the V segment lost 1 base, leaving 4 bases of the junction unmatched. There are 16 residues in the CDR3. The germline gives CDR1 SGHNT, CDR2 YYREEE (reference sequence). As DNA, the CDR3 is TGTGCCAGCAGCTTGATGGGACAGGGAGGCAATCAGCCCCAGCATTTT. It is translated as CASSLMGQGGNQPQHF.

The chain uses TRBV2 and TRBJ2-7; D is uncertain. This CDR3 contains 11 residues. Germline-derived CDR1 and CDR2 are SNHLY and FYNNEI. The germline V and J ends were trimmed by 7 bases and 2 bases, with 6 bases remaining between them. In nucleotides, the CDR3 is TGTGCCAGCACCCTAACCTACGAGCAGTACTTC. It is translated as CASTLTYEQYF.

The J gene is TRBJ1-2, the V gene TRBV6-5; possible D gene TRBD1, 5 bases. Germline CDR1 and CDR2: MNHEY and SVGAGI. The V and J ends lost 0 bases and 4 bases respectively, with 9 bases between them. CDR3 length equals 14 residues. The CDR3 bases are TGTGCCAGCAGTTACTCGGGGCTATTCTATGGCTACACCTTC. Translating it yields CASSYSGLFYGYTF.

This clone was seen a handful of times. The chain combines TRBV18 with TRBJ1-4, with 7 bases identical to TRBD1. The CDR3 has 16 amino acids. Trimming removed 4 bases from V and 0 bases from J; junction bases left unmatched: 5. CDR1 KGHSH and CDR2 LQKENI come from the germline V gene. CDR3 in amino acids: CASSRHRGSTNEKLFF. The CDR3 bases are TGTGCCAGCTCACGTCACAGGGGATCAACTAATGAAAAACTGTTTTTT.

CDR3 protein: CATSRDEVRTDTQYF. CDR3 sequence (DNA): TGTGCCACCAGCAGAGATGAGGTACGCACAGATACGCAGTATTTT. This sequence joins TRBV15 and TRBJ2-3, with D hard to call. This CDR3 has 15 residues. Per germline, CDR1 LNHNV and CDR2 YYDKDF (reference sequence). Trimming removed 0 bases from V and 1 base from J, with 8 bases in between.

The chain couples TRBV18 to TRBJ1-6; 7 nucleotides line up with TRBD1. CDR3 length: 17 residues. The J segment lost 9 bases and the V segment lost 3 bases, leaving 14 bases of the junction unmatched. Germline loops: CDR1 KGHSH, CDR2 LQKENI. The CDR3 coding sequence is TGTGCCAGCTCACCGCAATTACAGGGGTGGGGGCGTTCACCCCTCCACTTT. Encoded protein: CASSPQLQGWGRSPLHF.

Only a few counts were recorded for this clone. The chain combines TRBV11-3 with TRBJ1-2; the D gene is possibly TRBD1 (6 bases). Germline CDR1 reads SGHNT; CDR2 reads YENEEA. The CDR3 totals 16 residues. V lost 0 bases to trimming and J lost 8 bases, with 19 bases between them. CDR3: CASSLDRSIRGGGYTF. The CDR3 DNA is TGTGCCAGCAGCTTAGATCGGAGCATCAGGGGTGGCGGCTACACCTTC.

The V and J genes are TRBV11-1 and TRBJ2-5, with D perhaps matching TRBD1 (5 bases). The germline CDR1 and CDR2 sequences are SGHAT and FQDESV (reference sequence). This CDR3 has 16 residues. Trimming removed 4 bases from V and 3 bases from J, with 18 bases in between. DNA for the CDR3: TGTGCCAGCAGCTCGACAGTTAGGGTCACCAAAGAGACCCAGTACTTC. Its protein product is CASSSTVRVTKETQYF.

This chain connects TRBV7-9 to TRBJ2-2, with D perhaps TRBD1 (6 bases). The CDR3 is made up of 16 amino acids. Deletions cut 3 bases from V and 4 bases from J, with 15 bases between. CDR1 SEHNR and CDR2 FQNEAQ come from the germline V gene (reference sequence). CDR3 region: CASSFEQGRGTGELFF. In DNA form, the CDR3 reads TGTGCCAGCAGCTTTGAACAGGGAAGGGGCACCGGGGAGCTGTTTTTT.

The V gene is TRBV5-1, the J gene TRBJ2-1, with 7 bases aligning to TRBD2. The germline V gene encodes CDR1 SGHRS and CDR2 YFSETQ. V lost 7 bases, J lost 7 bases, and 8 bases stayed unmatched. This CDR3 region has 13 residues. Written as DNA, the CDR3 is TGCGCCAGCTCCCGGGGTAGCGGGAATGAGCAGTTCTTC. Translation: CASSRGSGNEQFF.

This clone has a handful of counts. CDR3 in amino acids: CASSATSGANNEQFF. CDR3 nucleotide sequence: TGTGCCAGCAGTGCTACTAGCGGGGCAAACAATGAGCAGTTCTTC. The rearrangement uses TRBV6-4 and TRBJ2-1, with 10 bases that match TRBD2. CDR1 and CDR2 from the germline V gene are MRHNA and SNTAGT. This CDR3 has 15 residues. V lost 4 bases, J lost 5 bases, and 5 bases stayed unmatched.

The gene calls are TRBV27 and TRBJ2-3, with 14 bases aligning to TRBD2. Germline CDR1 is MNHEY and CDR2 is SMNVEV (reference sequence). The CDR3 length is 16 residues. V dropped 6 bases and J dropped 6; count of bases not matched to a gene: 8. CDR3: CASSSGGLAGADTQYF. The CDR3 DNA sequence: TGTGCCAGCAGCAGTGGGGGACTAGCGGGGGCTGATACGCAGTATTTT.

This chain connects TRBV10-3 to TRBJ1-2, with D possibly TRBD1 on 5 matching bases. This CDR3 is 15 amino acids long. Trimming left V 0 bases short and J 3 bases short, with 11 bases between. Germline values: CDR1 ENHRY, CDR2 SYGVKD. This CDR3 is CAISESGGKDYGYTF. CDR3 in DNA: TGTGCCATCAGTGAGTCGGGGGGGAAGGACTATGGCTACACCTTC.

The chain carries TRBV6-5 and TRBJ2-7; a weak D match, TRBD1 (5 bases). From germline, CDR1 is MNHEY and CDR2 SVGAGI. Trimming pared 2 bases from V and 4 bases from J, leaving 12 bases between. This CDR3 region has 14 residues. The chain's CDR3 is CASSYNRQTYEQYF. CDR3 coding DNA: TGTGCCAGCAGTTACAATCGACAGACATACGAGCAGTACTTC.

This clone occurred a few times. As DNA, the CDR3 is TGTGCCAGCAGTGAGTGGGCTAGCGGGAGCACCTACAATGAGCAGTTCTTC. Translated, it gives CASSEWASGSTYNEQFF. J is TRBJ2-1 and V is TRBV2, with TRBD2 identical over 10 bases. This CDR3 has 17 residues. After removal of 3 bases from V and 2 bases from J, the junction contained 7 bases not matched to a gene. CDR1 SNHLY and CDR2 FYNNEI come from the germline V gene. The full variable domain, in which reference TRBV2 and TRBJ2-1 provide the parts outside the CDR3, is EPEVTQTPSHQVTQMGQEVILRCVPISNHLYFYWYRQILGQKVEFLVSFYNNEISEKSEIFDDQFSVERPDGSNFTLKIRSTKLEDSAMYFCASSEWASGSTYNEQFFGPGTRLTVL.

The chain couples TRBV18 to TRBJ1-1; 8 nucleotides line up with TRBD1. The CDR3 extends over 15 amino acids. Losses at the gene ends were 4 bases for V and 0 bases for J; bases not matched to a gene: 4. Germline CDR1 reads KGHSH; CDR2 reads LQKENI. CDR3 sequence reads: CASSQGQAMNTEAFF. The CDR3 DNA follows: TGTGCCAGCTCACAGGGACAGGCCATGAACACTGAAGCTTTCTTT.

The rearrangement links TRBV13 to TRBJ1-1; D unresolved. Trimming left V 5 bases short and J 0 bases short, with 7 bases between. CDR1 PRHDT and CDR2 FYEKMQ come from the germline V gene (reference sequence). The CDR3 spans 13 residues. The DNA of the CDR3 is TGTGCCAGCAGCCTTTTAGTGAACACTGAAGCTTTCTTT. The encoded protein is CASSLLVNTEAFF.

This rearrangement joins TRBV6-5 to TRBJ2-7; tentatively, D is TRBD1 (6 bases). The V gene lost 6 bases and the J gene lost 3 bases, with 12 bases spanning the gap. The CDR3 extends over 13 amino acids. CDR1 is MNHEY and CDR2 is SVGAGI in the germline V gene. The CDR3 sequence is CASRQGHDYEQYF. The CDR3 nucleotides read TGTGCCAGCAGACAGGGACACGACTACGAGCAGTACTTC.

This chain connects TRBV27 to TRBJ1-4; D perhaps matches TRBD1 (6 bases). Germline CDR1 and CDR2: MNHEY and SMNVEV (reference sequence). Trimming shortened V by 5 bases and J by 3 bases, and 16 bases separated the two germline ends. CDR3 length equals 16 residues. The chain's CDR3 is CASSLSGGAANEKLFF. DNA of the CDR3: TGTGCCAGCAGTCTCTCGGGGGGGGCGGCTAATGAAAAACTGTTTTTT.